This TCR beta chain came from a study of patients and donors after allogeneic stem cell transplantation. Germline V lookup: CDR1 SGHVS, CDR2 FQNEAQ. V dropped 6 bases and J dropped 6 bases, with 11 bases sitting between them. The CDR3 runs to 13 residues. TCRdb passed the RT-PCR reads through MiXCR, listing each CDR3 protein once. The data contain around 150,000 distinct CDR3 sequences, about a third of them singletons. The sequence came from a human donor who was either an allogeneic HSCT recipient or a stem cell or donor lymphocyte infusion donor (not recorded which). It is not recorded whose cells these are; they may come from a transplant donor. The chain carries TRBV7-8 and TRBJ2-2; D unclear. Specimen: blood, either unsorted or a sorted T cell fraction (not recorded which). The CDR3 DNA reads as TGTGCCAGCAGGCGGTCGCAGGCCGGGGAGCTGTTTTTT. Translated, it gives CASRRSQAGELFF.